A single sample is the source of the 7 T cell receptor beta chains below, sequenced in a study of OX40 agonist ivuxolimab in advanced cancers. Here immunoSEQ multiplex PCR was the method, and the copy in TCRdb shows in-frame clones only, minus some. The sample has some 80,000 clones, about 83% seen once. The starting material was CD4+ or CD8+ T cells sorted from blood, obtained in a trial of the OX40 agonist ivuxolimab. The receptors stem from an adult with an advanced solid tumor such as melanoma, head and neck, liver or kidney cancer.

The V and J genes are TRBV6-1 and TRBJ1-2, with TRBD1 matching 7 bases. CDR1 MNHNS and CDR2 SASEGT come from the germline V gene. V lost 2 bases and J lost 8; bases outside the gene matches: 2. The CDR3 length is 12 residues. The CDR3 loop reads CASSERGLGYTF. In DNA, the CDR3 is TGTGCCAGCAGTGAAAGGGGGCTGGGCTACACCTTC.

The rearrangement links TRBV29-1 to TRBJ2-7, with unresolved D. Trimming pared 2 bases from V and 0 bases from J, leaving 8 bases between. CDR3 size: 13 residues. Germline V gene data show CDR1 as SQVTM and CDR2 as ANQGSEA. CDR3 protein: CSVESSSSYEQYF. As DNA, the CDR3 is TGCAGCGTTGAATCGAGCAGCTCCTACGAGCAGTACTTC.

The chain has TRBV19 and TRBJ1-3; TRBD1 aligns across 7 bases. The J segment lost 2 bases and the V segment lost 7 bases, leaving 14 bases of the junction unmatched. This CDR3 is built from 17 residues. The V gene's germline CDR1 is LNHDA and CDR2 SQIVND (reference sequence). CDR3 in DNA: TGTGCCAGTACCGGATCAAACAGGGGCAGAACTGGAAACACCATATATTTT. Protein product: CASTGSNRGRTGNTIYF.

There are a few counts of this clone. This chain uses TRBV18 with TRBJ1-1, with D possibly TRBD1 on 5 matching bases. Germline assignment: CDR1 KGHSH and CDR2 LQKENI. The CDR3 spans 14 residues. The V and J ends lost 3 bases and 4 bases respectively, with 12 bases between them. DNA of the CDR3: TGTGCCAGCTCACCTCTAGGGGATAGCACTGAAGCTTTCTTT. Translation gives CASSPLGDSTEAFF.

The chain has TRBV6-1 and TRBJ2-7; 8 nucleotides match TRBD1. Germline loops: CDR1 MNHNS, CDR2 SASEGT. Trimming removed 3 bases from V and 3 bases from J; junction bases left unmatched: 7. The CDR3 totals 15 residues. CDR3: CASSDAGQDIYEQYF. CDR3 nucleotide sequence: TGTGCCAGCAGTGATGCGGGACAGGACATCTACGAGCAGTACTTC.

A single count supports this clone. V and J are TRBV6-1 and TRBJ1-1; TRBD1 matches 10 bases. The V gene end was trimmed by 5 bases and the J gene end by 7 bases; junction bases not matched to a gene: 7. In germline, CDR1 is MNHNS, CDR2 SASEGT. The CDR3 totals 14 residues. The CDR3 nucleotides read TGTGCCAGCAGTCCTCGAGGGACAGGGGTTGAAGCTTTCTTT. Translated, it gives CASSPRGTGVEAFF.

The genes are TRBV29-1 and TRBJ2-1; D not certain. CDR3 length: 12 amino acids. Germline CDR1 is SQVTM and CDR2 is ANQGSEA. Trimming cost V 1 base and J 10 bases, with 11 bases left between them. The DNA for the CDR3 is TGCAGCGTTGAAGGCCCTAAAGGAGAGCAGTTCTTC. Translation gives CSVEGPKGEQFF.